One sample yielded the 23 T cell receptor beta chains listed below, sequenced in a study of early T cells in non-severe SARS-CoV-2 infection. TCRdb reprocessed the 5' RACE reads with MiXCR, giving one entry per CDR3 protein. The table has about 40,000 distinct CDR3 sequences, around 4.5% seen once; the top ten hold around 5%. The source material was whole blood. Every receptor here comes from an adult who was a healthcare worker with PCR-confirmed SARS-CoV-2 infection or an uninfected control (not recorded which).

This clonotype was seen more than once but under ten times. The chain joins TRBV11-2 to TRBJ2-5; D possibly corresponds to TRBD2 (5 bases). CDR1 and CDR2 from the germline V gene are SGHAT and FQNNGV. The CDR3 totals 13 residues. V lost 3 bases and J lost 2, with 7 bases in between. In DNA form, the CDR3 reads TGTGCCAGCAGCTTTGGACTGCAAGAGACCCAGTACTTC. Translating gives CASSFGLQETQYF.

Judged by abundance, this clonotype is medium-sized. V usage is TRBV12-3 or TRBV12-4 and J usage is TRBJ2-2; D unresolved. V shed 5 bases and J shed 6 bases, with 22 bases lying between them. The CDR3 contains 17 residues. The CDR3 protein is CASSQTMSSIGAGELFF. In nucleotides, the CDR3 is TGTGCCAGCAGTCAAACCATGAGTAGTATTGGAGCCGGGGAGCTGTTTTTT.

In its sample, this clonotype was seen many times. The chain is built from TRBV4-1 and TRBJ2-3; TRBD2 matches 13 bases. CDR3 size: 18 residues. Germline lookup yields CDR1 MGHRA and CDR2 YSYEKL. J gave up 4 bases and V 5 bases, and 12 bases lay outside the gene matches. In nucleotides, the CDR3 is TGCGCCAGCAGCTCCCGTGACACTAGCGGGAGGGCCGCAGATACGCAGTATTTT. Translated, it gives CASSSRDTSGRAADTQYF.

At least ten counts were recorded for this clonotype. The chain uses TRBV30 and TRBJ2-5, with D unclear. The ends were cut back, 0 bases at V and 5 bases at J, with 10 bases in the middle. Looked up from germline, CDR1 is GTSNPN and CDR2 is SVGIG (reference sequence). This CDR3 is 13 amino acids long. The CDR3 DNA reads TGTGCCTGGAGTGTAGTGGGAATCGAGACCCAGTACTTC. This translates into CAWSVVGIETQYF.

This clonotype is labeled as medium-sized. V usage is TRBV24-1 and J usage is TRBJ1-1; 7 bases match TRBD1. The V and J ends lost 3 bases and 7 bases, in that order; junction bases with no gene match: 7. From germline, CDR1 is KGHDR and CDR2 SFDVKD. This CDR3 region has 14 residues. CDR3 bases: TGTGCCACCAGTGATAGCCGGGACAGTAGTGAAGCTTTCTTT. Its translation: CATSDSRDSSEAFF.

This clonotype came up many times. The V gene is TRBV5-1, the J gene TRBJ2-7; the match to TRBD1 covers 7 bases. V shed 0 bases, J shed 2 bases, and the junction held 5 bases outside the gene matches. CDR3 length: 15 residues. In germline, CDR1 is SGHRS, CDR2 YFSETQ. The DNA for the CDR3 is TGCGCCAGCAGCTTGGGAGGGGGCAGTACCTACGAGCAGTACTTC. Its translation is CASSLGGGSTYEQYF.

This clonotype has a handful of counts. The chain combines TRBV10-3 with TRBJ2-5, with TRBD1 matching 7 bases. V lost 8 bases and J lost 5; bases outside the gene matches: 11. CDR3 size: 14 residues. Germline V gene sequence: CDR1 ENHRY, CDR2 SYGVKD. The CDR3 region is CAIGQTGALETQYF. In nucleotides, the CDR3 is TGTGCCATCGGACAAACAGGGGCCCTTGAGACCCAGTACTTC.

The V and J genes are TRBV20-1 and TRBJ2-6, with no clear D. The germline V gene has CDR1 DFQATT and CDR2 SNEGSKA (reference sequence). The CDR3 is 14 residues long. V lost 4 bases and J 0 bases, leaving 7 bases between the germline ends. The CDR3 loop reads CSATDSSGANVLTF. CDR3 sequence (DNA): TGCAGTGCTACCGACTCCTCTGGGGCCAACGTCCTGACTTTC.

This clonotype was observed a handful of times. V gene TRBV29-1 combines with J gene TRBJ1-4; D is perhaps TRBD1 (5 bases). V was clipped by 7 bases and J by 5 bases, with 11 bases between them. The CDR3 covers 12 residues. Germline CDR1 reads SQVTM; CDR2 reads ANQGSEA. DNA of the CDR3: TGCAGCGCCGGGACCCCAAATGAAAAACTGTTTTTT. It encodes CSAGTPNEKLFF.

There are many counts of this clonotype. V and J are TRBV5-1 and TRBJ2-1, with unresolved D. CDR3 length equals 13 residues. Deletions cut 5 bases from V and 9 bases from J, with 15 bases between. Germline CDR1 and CDR2: SGHRS and YFSETQ. The CDR3 DNA sequence: TGCGCCAGCAGTACGGACGTCTACGGTGAGCAGTTCTTC. It specifies CASSTDVYGEQFF.

The V and J genes are TRBV9 and TRBJ2-2; D not resolved. CDR1 SGDLS and CDR2 YYNGEE come from the germline V gene. The CDR3 length is 13 residues. V shed 4 bases and J shed 4 bases, with 8 bases lying between them. In DNA, the CDR3 is TGTGCCAGCAGCCCCCGAGGCACCGGGGAGCTGTTTTTT. The encoded protein is CASSPRGTGELFF.

There are many counts of this clonotype. This chain connects TRBV6-6 to TRBJ1-2; the D gene is possibly TRBD1 (6 bases). CDR1 and CDR2 (germline): MNHNY, SVGAGI (reference sequence). The CDR3 contains 13 residues. Trimming took 2 bases from V and 8 from J, leaving 12 bases between them. The CDR3 sequence: CASSYMNREGYTF. The CDR3 DNA reads TGTGCCAGCAGTTACATGAACAGGGAGGGCTACACCTTC.

In its sample, this clonotype was seen a few times. The chain links TRBV11-2 to TRBJ2-5, with D hard to call. CDR3 length equals 12 residues. CDR1 is SGHAT, CDR2 FQNNGV, per germline. V lost 1 base to trimming and J lost 5 bases, with 5 bases between them. The CDR3 nucleotides read TGTGCCAGCAGCTTAGCGCTGGAGACCCAGTACTTC. This gives the protein CASSLALETQYF.

Many counts were recorded for this clonotype. This sequence joins TRBV29-1 and TRBJ2-7; a weak D match, TRBD2 (6 bases). The CDR3 length is 13 residues. V was clipped by 4 bases and J by 2 bases, with 12 bases between them. CDR1 is SQVTM and CDR2 is ANQGSEA in the germline V gene. In nucleotides, the CDR3 is TGCAGCGTTGGGGTAGCGGAGACCTACGAGCAGTACTTC. Amino acids: CSVGVAETYEQYF.

This clonotype has a count of ten or more. V and J are TRBV12-3 or TRBV12-4 and TRBJ1-2, with 9 bases matching TRBD1. The CDR3 has 14 residues. J gave up 8 bases and V 6 bases, and 10 bases lay outside the gene matches. CDR3 bases: TGTGCCAGCAGCACAGGGGGCGAAATATCCGGCTACACCTTC. Translation: CASSTGGEISGYTF.

There are many counts of this clonotype. This chain joins TRBV30 and TRBJ2-3; no clear D gene. This CDR3 is built from 12 residues. V was shortened by 1 base and J by 0 bases, with 2 bases between the two germline ends. CDR1 GTSNPN and CDR2 SVGIG come from the germline V gene (reference sequence). The DNA for the CDR3 is TGTGCCTGGAGTGCTAGCACAGATACGCAGTATTTT. Translated: CAWSASTDTQYF.

This clonotype has more than one count but fewer than ten. The chain carries TRBV4-3 and TRBJ2-5, with D perhaps matching TRBD1 (6 bases). CDR1 and CDR2 (germline): LGHNA, YSLEER. V lost 3 bases to trimming and J lost 5 bases, with 13 bases between them. The CDR3 covers 14 residues. The CDR3 DNA sequence: TGCGCCAGCAGCCAGGGGGCAGGGTCGGAGACCCAGTACTTC. Protein: CASSQGAGSETQYF.

The sample holds many counts of this clonotype. The rearrangement uses TRBV3-1 and TRBJ2-1; tentatively, D is TRBD2 (6 bases). V lost 5 bases, J lost 2 bases, and 13 bases lay in between. The CDR3 extends over 15 amino acids. Germline V gives CDR1 LGHDT, CDR2 YNNKEL (reference sequence). The DNA for the CDR3 is TGTGCCAGCAGCTCGGGACTGGACACCTACAATGAGCAGTTCTTC. Translating gives CASSSGLDTYNEQFF.

The rearrangement links TRBV2 to TRBJ2-1, with D possibly called TRBD1 or TRBD2 (6 bases each). V lost 0 bases to trimming and J lost 7 bases, with 13 bases between them. CDR1 and CDR2 (germline): SNHLY, FYNNEI. The CDR3 runs to 15 residues. This CDR3 is CASSEALGGVNEQFF. DNA for the CDR3: TGTGCCAGCAGTGAAGCGCTGGGGGGCGTGAATGAGCAGTTCTTC.

This sequence joins TRBV9 and TRBJ2-3; 7 positions match TRBD2. V lost 0 bases to trimming and J lost 3 bases; unmatched junction nucleotides: 4. Germline V gene sequence: CDR1 SGDLS, CDR2 YYNGEE. This CDR3 has 15 residues. The CDR3 sequence is CASSVEGTTTDTQYF. CDR3 DNA sequence: TGTGCCAGCAGCGTAGAGGGGACTACTACAGATACGCAGTATTTT.

This clonotype was picked up many times. The J gene is TRBJ1-5, the V gene TRBV15; 9 bases agree with TRBD1. V was pared by 3 bases and J by 3 bases, with 6 bases of the junction left unmatched. Germline values: CDR1 LNHNV, CDR2 YYDKDF (reference sequence). The CDR3 contains 16 residues. The CDR3 region has the DNA TGTGCCACCAGCAGTCGTAGGACAGGGGACAATCAGCCCCAGCATTTT. Its protein product is CATSSRRTGDNQPQHF.

In its sample, this clonotype was seen many times. This chain connects TRBV6-5 to TRBJ1-4; D might be TRBD1 (5 bases). Trimming left V 5 bases short and J 3 bases short, with 16 bases between. Germline V lookup: CDR1 MNHEY, CDR2 SVGAGI. The CDR3 length is 16 residues. The CDR3 nucleotides are TGTGCCAGCAGTCACCGTGGACAACGCGCTAATGAAAAACTGTTTTTT. It specifies CASSHRGQRANEKLFF.

This clonotype was picked up many times. A junction end diverges from the germline sequence, so it may reflect a read error. The J gene is TRBJ2-7, the V gene TRBV18, with TRBD1 matching 7 bases. This CDR3 has 14 residues. Per the germline V gene, CDR1 is KGHSH and CDR2 is LQKENI. The CDR3 loop is CASSPPGQPYEQYF. The CDR3 nucleotides are TGTGCCAGCTCTCCACCGGGACAGCCCTACGAGCAGTACTTC.